The T cell receptor beta chain under discussion was sequenced for a study of T cell changes during pregnancy in multiple sclerosis. The repertoire was sequenced with immunoSEQ multiplex PCR; TCRdb's copy has only in-frame clones and lacks some. The sample has about 87,000 clones, 93% seen once. This material consisted of peripheral blood, taken in the third trimester of pregnancy. The TCR sequence derives from a female donor in good health, enrolled as a control in a pregnancy study.

The CDR3 nucleotides read TGTGCCAGCAGCCGCTTGGGTGTGGGGCTATCAACTAATGAAAAACTGTTTTTT. This sequence encodes CASSRLGVGLSTNEKLFF. This rearrangement joins TRBV5-5 to TRBJ1-4; tentative D call: TRBD1 (5 bases). In germline, CDR1 is SGHKS, CDR2 YYEKEE (reference sequence). This CDR3 is built from 18 residues. V was clipped by 4 bases and J by 0 bases, with 19 bases between them.